These T cell receptor beta chains were read from a single sample in a study of cytomegalovirus exposure and HLA in healthy donors. Assay used: immunoSEQ multiplex PCR; TCRdb lists only in-frame clones, some missing. The table lists around 200,000 clones, approximately 86% of them singletons. Material: PBMCs. All receptors derive from a woman in her 30s in good health and CMV-seronegative. Each CDR3 is given with its conserved first and last residue. The D gene is left open where the match is weak. Clone size appears in some rows only: once, few, many, or a class for an expanded clone.

-	TRBV19	-	TRBJ2-2	TGTGCCAGTAGTCCGCGGCGGGGGCTAGTCGGGGAGCTGTTTTTT	CASSPRRGLVGELFF
-	TRBV5-1	TRBD1	TRBJ2-5	TGCGCCAGCAGCTTGGAAGGGTACGGTGGGTCAGGGGGAGAGACCCAGTACTTC	CASSLEGYGGSGGETQYF
-	TRBV28	TRBD2	TRBJ2-5	TGTGCCAGCAGCGAGTCCGGGAGGGTCCAAGAGACCCAGTACTTC	CASSESGRVQETQYF
-	TRBV25-1	-	TRBJ1-1	TGTGCCAGCAGTGGATACGGCGGAGGGAACACTGAAGCTTTCTTT	CASSGYGGGNTEAFF
-	TRBV9	TRBD2	TRBJ2-1	TGTGCCAGCAGCCGAGGGTTAGCGGGAGGTAGTGAGCAGTTCTTC	CASSRGLAGGSEQFF
few	TRBV18	-	TRBJ2-1	TGTGCCAGCTCACCACCATCTGGCGAGCAGTTCTTC	CASSPPSGEQFF
-	TRBV29-1	TRBD2	TRBJ2-7	TGCAGCGCACGGGGGGACTACGAGCAGTACTTC	CSARGDYEQYF
-	TRBV30	TRBD2	TRBJ2-1	TGTGCCTGGAGCAGGCTAGCGGGCGGACACAATGAGCAGTTCTTC	CAWSRLAGGHNEQFF
-	TRBV10-2	-	TRBJ1-4	TGCGCCAGCAGTGAGCTTGACGGGTCCGCTAATGAAAAACTGTTTTTT	CASSELDGSANEKLFF
-	TRBV2	-	TRBJ2-7	TGTGCCAGCAGTCCAGGGATAAACGACGAGCAGTACTTC	CASSPGINDEQYF
-	TRBV11-2	TRBD1	TRBJ2-7	TGTGCCAGCAGCACGGGACAGACCTACGAGCAGTACTTC	CASSTGQTYEQYF
-	TRBV5-1	-	TRBJ1-1	TGCGCCAGCAGCTTGGACAGGGCCACTGAAGCTTTCTTT	CASSLDRATEAFF
-	TRBV5-1	-	TRBJ1-6	TGCGCCAGCAGCTTGGATCGGGATTCACCCCTCCACTTT	CASSLDRDSPLHF
-	TRBV18	-	TRBJ1-4	TGTGCCAGCTCACCTTTGGGAGGAACTAATGAAAAACTGTTTTTT	CASSPLGGTNEKLFF
-	TRBV5-1	-	TRBJ1-1	TGCGCCAGCAGCTTGGTGGCAGGGAACACTGAAGCTTTCTTT	CASSLVAGNTEAFF
few	TRBV7-9	TRBD1	TRBJ2-1	TGTGCCAGCAGCCCCGTTTTCGACAGGGGATCCTACAATGAGCAGTTCTTC	CASSPVFDRGSYNEQFF
-	TRBV19	TRBD2	TRBJ2-5	TGTGCCAGTAGTATGATTTGGAGAACTAGCGGGAGGTTGGGAGAGACCCAGTACTTC	CASSMIWRTSGRLGETQYF